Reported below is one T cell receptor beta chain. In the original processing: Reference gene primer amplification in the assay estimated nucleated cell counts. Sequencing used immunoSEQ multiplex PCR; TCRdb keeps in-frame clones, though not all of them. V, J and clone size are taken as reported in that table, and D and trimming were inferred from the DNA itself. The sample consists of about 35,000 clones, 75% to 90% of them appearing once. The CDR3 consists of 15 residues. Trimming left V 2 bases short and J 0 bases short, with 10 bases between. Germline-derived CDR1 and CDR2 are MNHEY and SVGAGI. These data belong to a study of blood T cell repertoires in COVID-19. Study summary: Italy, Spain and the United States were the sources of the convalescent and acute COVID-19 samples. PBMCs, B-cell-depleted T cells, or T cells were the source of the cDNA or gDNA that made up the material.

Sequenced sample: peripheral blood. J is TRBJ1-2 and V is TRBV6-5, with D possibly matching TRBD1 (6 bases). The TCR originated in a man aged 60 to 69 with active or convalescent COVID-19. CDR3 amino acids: CASSYTGGPNYGYTF. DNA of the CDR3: TGTGCCAGCAGTTACACTGGGGGCCCTAACTATGGCTACACCTTC.